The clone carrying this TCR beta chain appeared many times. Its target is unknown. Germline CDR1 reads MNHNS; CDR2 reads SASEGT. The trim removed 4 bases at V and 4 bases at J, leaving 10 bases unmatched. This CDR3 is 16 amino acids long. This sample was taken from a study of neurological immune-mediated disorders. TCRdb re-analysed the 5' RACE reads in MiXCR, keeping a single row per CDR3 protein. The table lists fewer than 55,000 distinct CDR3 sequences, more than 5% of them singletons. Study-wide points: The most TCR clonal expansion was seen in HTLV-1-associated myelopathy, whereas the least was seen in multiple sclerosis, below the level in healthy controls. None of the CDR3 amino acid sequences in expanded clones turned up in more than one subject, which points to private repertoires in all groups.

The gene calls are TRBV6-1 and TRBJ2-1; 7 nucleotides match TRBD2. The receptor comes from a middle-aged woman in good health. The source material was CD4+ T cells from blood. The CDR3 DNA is TGTGCCAGCAGTGGGGGAGGGGCATCGGGTTACAATGAGCAGTTCTTC. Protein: CASSGGGASGYNEQFF.